A single sample gave rise to the 32 T cell receptor beta chains below, sequenced in a study of T cell responses to AZD1222 COVID-19 vaccine. Profiling relied on immunoSEQ multiplex PCR, and the TCRdb table lists in-frame clones only, not all of them. Of 150,000 to 200,000 clones listed, roughly 94% were seen once; the top ten hold around 1.6%. Material: peripheral blood, obtained 28 days after the second AZD1222 dose. These receptors were taken from an adult who received the AZD1222 COVID-19 vaccine.

The rearrangement joins TRBV5-1 to TRBJ2-7, with D maybe TRBD1 (6 bases). The V end lost 1 base, the J end lost 4 bases, and 15 bases lay between the germline ends. Germline V lookup: CDR1 SGHRS, CDR2 YFSETQ. This CDR3 comprises 15 residues. In nucleotides, the CDR3 is TGCGCCAGCAGCTTGAATTCCGGGACACCATACGAGCAGTACTTC. Its translation is CASSLNSGTPYEQYF.

The chain is built from TRBV3-1 (or the pseudogene TRBV3-2) and TRBJ2-5; the D gene is possibly TRBD1 (5 bases). CDR1 and CDR2 (germline): LGHDT, YNNKEL (reference sequence). V lost 4 bases and J lost 4, with 13 bases in between. The CDR3 length is 14 residues. CDR3 in DNA: TGTGCCAGCAGCCTGTATAGGCAGGGAGAGACCCAGTACTTC. Amino acid sequence: CASSLYRQGETQYF.

V is TRBV28 and J is TRBJ2-1; possibly TRBD1 for D (6 bases). Looked up from germline, CDR1 is MDHEN and CDR2 is SYDVKM. The CDR3 is 15 residues long. The V gene lost 5 bases and the J gene lost 0 bases, with 11 bases spanning the gap. In DNA form, the CDR3 reads TGTGCCAGCAGTCCAGGACAGTACTCCTACAATGAGCAGTTCTTC. Protein: CASSPGQYSYNEQFF. The entire variable domain, with the rest obtained from reference TRBV28 and TRBJ2-1, is as follows: DVKVTQSSRYLVKRTGEKVFLECVQDMDHENMFWYRQDPGLGLRLIYFSYDVKMKEKGDIPEGYSVSREKKERFSLILESASTNQTSMYLCASSPGQYSYNEQFFGPGTRLTVL.

The J gene is TRBJ2-5, the V gene TRBV5-1; 10 bases match TRBD1. Germline V CDR1 and CDR2: SGHRS, YFSETQ. The CDR3 is made up of 16 amino acids. V lost 2 bases, J lost 1 base, and 5 bases stayed unmatched. CDR3 protein: CASSLRQGASQETQYF. CDR3 coding DNA: TGCGCCAGCAGCTTAAGACAGGGGGCATCCCAAGAGACCCAGTACTTC.

The gene calls are TRBV7-8 and TRBJ1-1; the match to TRBD1 covers 7 bases. The CDR3 has 15 amino acids. CDR1 is SGHVS, CDR2 FQNEAQ, per germline. J lost 0 bases, V lost 4 bases, and 5 bases had no gene match. CDR3 residues: CASSYYRGMNTEAFF. The CDR3, as DNA: TGTGCCAGCAGCTACTACAGGGGTATGAACACTGAAGCTTTCTTT.

The chain carries TRBV14 and TRBJ2-7, with D possibly TRBD1 on 6 matching bases. Germline V lookup: CDR1 SGHDN, CDR2 FVKESK. The V end was cut by 4 bases, the J end by 5 bases, with 15 bases between. This CDR3 contains 14 residues. The CDR3 coding sequence is TGTGCCAGCAGCCGGCGGTTGGGGGCGGACGAGCAGTACTTC. This sequence encodes CASSRRLGADEQYF. Using reference TRBV14 and TRBJ2-7 for the parts outside the CDR3, the full variable domain is EAGVTQFPSHSVIEKGQTVTLRCDPISGHDNLYWYRRVMGKEIKFLLHFVKESKQDESGMPNNRFLAERTGGTYSTLKVQPAELEDSGVYFCASSRRLGADEQYFGPGTRLTVT.

This clone appeared once. This chain links TRBV9 with TRBJ1-2; D is unclear. Trimming left V 0 bases short and J 4 bases short, with 10 bases between. This CDR3 comprises 14 residues. From germline, CDR1 is SGDLS and CDR2 YYNGEE. CDR3 nucleotides: TGTGCCAGCAGCGTAGGCGGGTTACTCTATGGCTACACCTTC. Its translation: CASSVGGLLYGYTF.

The rearrangement links TRBV19 to TRBJ2-2; 10 nucleotides match TRBD2. The CDR3 is made up of 16 amino acids. Germline loops: CDR1 LNHDA, CDR2 SQIVND (reference sequence). V shed 3 bases and J 7 bases; nucleotides not matched to a gene: 8. The CDR3 loop reads CASSILAGDRSGELFF. CDR3 bases: TGTGCCAGTAGTATCCTAGCGGGAGATAGGAGCGGGGAGCTGTTTTTT.

This chain links TRBV30 with TRBJ2-5, with D uncertain. The CDR3 extends over 12 amino acids. Germline V CDR1 and CDR2: GTSNPN, SVGIG (reference sequence). V lost 7 bases and J 0 bases, leaving 9 bases between the germline ends. In nucleotides, the CDR3 is TGTGCCTTGAGACGGTACCAAGAGACCCAGTACTTC. Translation: CALRRYQETQYF.

The chain couples TRBV5-1 to TRBJ1-4, with 11 bases fitting TRBD1. CDR1 and CDR2 (germline): SGHRS, YFSETQ. The CDR3 totals 16 residues. With 4 bases clipped from V and 4 bases from J, the junction kept 6 bases outside the gene matches. The CDR3 region is CASSPGTGGSNEKLFF. Written as DNA, the CDR3 is TGCGCCAGCAGCCCGGGGACAGGGGGGAGTAATGAAAAACTGTTTTTT.

This chain connects TRBV6-2 or TRBV6-3 to TRBJ2-1; D remains ambiguous. CDR1 is MNHEY, CDR2 SVGEGT, per germline. This CDR3 region has 15 residues. V lost 2 bases, J lost 2 bases, and 10 bases lay in between. The DNA for the CDR3 is TGTGCCAGCAGTTACGGCGAACGAGCCTACAATGAGCAGTTCTTC. Encoded protein: CASSYGERAYNEQFF.

This chain joins TRBV19 and TRBJ2-2; TRBD1 might be the D (5 bases). The CDR3 loop spans 14 amino acids. CDR1 and CDR2 from the germline V gene are LNHDA and SQIVND (reference sequence). Trimming took 9 bases from V and 0 from J, leaving 11 bases between them. In DNA, the CDR3 is TGTGCCAGCCATAGACAGTCGAACACCGGGGAGCTGTTTTTT. Its protein is CASHRQSNTGELFF.

The J gene is TRBJ1-2, the V gene TRBV19; a weak D match, TRBD1 (6 bases). This CDR3 comprises 15 residues. The germline CDR1 and CDR2 sequences are LNHDA and SQIVND (reference sequence). The V end lost 5 bases, the J end lost 3 bases, and 16 bases lay between the germline ends. Here the CDR3 reads CASSSPGAGDYGYTF. The CDR3 region has the DNA TGTGCCAGTAGTTCACCGGGCGCAGGGGACTATGGCTACACCTTC.

This rearrangement joins TRBV30 to TRBJ1-6, with no clear D. Germline loops: CDR1 GTSNPN, CDR2 SVGIG (reference sequence). Trimming pared 2 bases from V and 9 bases from J, leaving 11 bases between. This CDR3 is built from 13 residues. CDR3 sequence reads: CAWSSGPSSPLHF. The CDR3 bases are TGTGCCTGGAGTTCTGGACCCTCTTCACCCCTCCACTTT.

The chain carries TRBV9 and TRBJ1-5; TRBD1 agrees at 10 bases. V was clipped by 3 bases and J by 5 bases; unmatched bases: 2. This CDR3 spans 14 amino acids. Germline V gives CDR1 SGDLS, CDR2 YYNGEE. The CDR3, as DNA: TGTGCCAGCAGCGGGGGACAGGGGTATCAGCCCCAGCATTTT. The encoded protein is CASSGGQGYQPQHF.

This clone was counted only a few times. The chain couples TRBV6-5 to TRBJ2-1; D is tentatively TRBD1 or TRBD2 (5 bases each). This CDR3 has 13 residues. CDR1 is MNHEY and CDR2 is SVGAGI in the germline V gene. V lost 1 base to trimming and J lost 15 bases, with 16 bases between them. The CDR3 DNA is TGTGCCAGCAGTTACTTTAACCGGGGCTCGGGGTTCTTC. This codes for CASSYFNRGSGFF.

The rearrangement uses TRBV11-3 and TRBJ2-5; D is possibly TRBD2 (5 bases). The CDR3 loop spans 15 amino acids. Germline V lookup: CDR1 SGHNT, CDR2 YENEEA. Deletions cut 4 bases from V and 5 bases from J, with 17 bases between. The CDR3 loop reads CASSSREISRETQYF. In nucleotides, the CDR3 is TGTGCCAGCAGCTCCCGGGAAATTAGTAGGGAGACCCAGTACTTC.

This clone was detected once. This chain links TRBV27 with TRBJ2-6, with D maybe TRBD2 (6 bases). The ends were cut back, 2 bases at V and 0 bases at J, with 17 bases in the middle. The CDR3 runs to 19 residues. Per germline, CDR1 MNHEY and CDR2 SMNVEV (reference sequence). The CDR3 coding sequence is TGTGCCAGCAGTTTAAAGGGACTTTACACCCTCTCTGGGGCCAACGTCCTGACTTTC. This sequence encodes CASSLKGLYTLSGANVLTF.

The V gene is TRBV19, the J gene TRBJ2-2; D not certain. V was pared by 4 bases and J by 1 base, with 4 bases between. This CDR3 spans 13 amino acids. Germline assignment: CDR1 LNHDA and CDR2 SQIVND (reference sequence). This CDR3 reads CASSTQNTGELFF. CDR3 coding DNA: TGTGCCAGTAGTACACAGAACACCGGGGAGCTGTTTTTT. Variable domain in full (rest from reference TRBV19 and TRBJ2-2): DGGITQSPKYLFRKEGQNVTLSCEQNLNHDAMYWYRQDPGQGLRLIYYSQIVNDFQKGDIAEGYSVSREKKESFPLTVTSAQKNPTAFYLCASSTQNTGELFFGEGSRLTVL.

The V and J genes are TRBV5-1 and TRBJ2-3, with D perhaps TRBD1 (5 bases). Germline V lookup: CDR1 SGHRS, CDR2 YFSETQ. V was pared by 0 bases and J by 3 bases, with 11 bases between. The CDR3 covers 15 residues. CDR3 sequence: CASSLASRTTDTQYF. CDR3 bases: TGCGCCAGCAGCTTGGCGTCGCGGACAACAGATACGCAGTATTTT.

This sequence joins TRBV27 and TRBJ1-1, with 9 bases fitting TRBD1. From germline, CDR1 is MNHEY and CDR2 SMNVEV (reference sequence). This CDR3 is built from 16 residues. Germline trimming cut 4 bases from V and 1 base from J; bases unmatched to any gene: 7. The CDR3 bases are TGTGCCAGCAGTTACCCAAGGACAGGGGCGAACACTGAAGCTTTCTTT. The encoded protein is CASSYPRTGANTEAFF.

This chain uses TRBV4-3 with TRBJ2-3, with unresolved D. The CDR3 totals 15 residues. V lost 4 bases and J 2 bases, leaving 13 bases between the germline ends. Germline CDR1 LGHNA, CDR2 YSLEER. CDR3 DNA sequence: TGCGCCAGCAGCCTTGGGCCCTTGAACACAGATACGCAGTATTTT. Its translation is CASSLGPLNTDTQYF.

The sample holds one count of this clone. The chain couples TRBV19 to TRBJ1-1, with D possibly TRBD1 on 5 matching bases. V was trimmed by 9 bases and J by 0 bases, leaving 17 bases between them. Germline assignment: CDR1 LNHDA and CDR2 SQIVND (reference sequence). CDR3 length equals 15 residues. CDR3 nucleotide sequence: TGTGCCAGCACCGAGGGGAGGCACCTGAACACTGAAGCTTTCTTT. Protein sequence: CASTEGRHLNTEAFF.

The V call is TRBV27, the J call TRBJ1-1, with D perhaps TRBD1 (6 bases). The CDR3 has 13 residues. Germline V lookup: CDR1 MNHEY, CDR2 SMNVEV (reference sequence). The V and J ends lost 2 bases and 3 bases respectively, with 7 bases between them. CDR3: CASSLNRDTEAFF. The CDR3, as DNA: TGTGCCAGCAGTTTAAACAGGGACACTGAAGCTTTCTTT.

This chain connects TRBV19 to TRBJ2-3; TRBD1 is a possible D gene (6 bases). V dropped 6 bases and J dropped 4 bases, with 17 bases sitting between them. Germline CDR1 and CDR2: LNHDA and SQIVND (reference sequence). The CDR3 is 15 residues long. The DNA of the CDR3 is TGTGCCAGTAGAGGGGCACAGGGAAGGGCAGATACGCAGTATTTT. It encodes CASRGAQGRADTQYF.

The chain employs TRBV6-5 and TRBJ2-5; D is perhaps TRBD2 (6 bases). CDR3 length: 15 residues. V was trimmed by 3 bases and J by 2 bases, leaving 13 bases between them. Germline loops: CDR1 MNHEY, CDR2 SVGAGI. The CDR3 nucleotides are TGTGCCAGCAGTTATGGTATAGCGGCACAAGAGACCCAGTACTTC. Its translation: CASSYGIAAQETQYF.

The chain has TRBV6-2 or TRBV6-3 and TRBJ1-5; 8 nucleotides line up with TRBD1. The CDR3 loop spans 16 amino acids. Germline V lookup: CDR1 MNHEY, CDR2 SVGEGT. Trimming cost V 5 bases and J 1 base; bases outside gene matches: 7. The CDR3 DNA follows: TGTGCCAGCAGTGGCCGGACAGGGCTGAGCAATCAGCCCCAGCATTTT. Residues: CASSGRTGLSNQPQHF.

The rearrangement uses TRBV6-6 and TRBJ1-2; unclear D gene. Trimming pared 6 bases from V and 9 bases from J, leaving 11 bases between. Germline V gene data show CDR1 as MNHNY and CDR2 as SVGAGI (reference sequence). The CDR3 sequence is 11 residues long. The CDR3 sequence: CASSALPSYTF. In DNA, the CDR3 is TGTGCCAGCAGCGCCCTGCCCAGCTACACCTTC.

This CDR3 is CATAGDRTTEAFF. The DNA of the CDR3 is TGTGCCACCGCCGGGGACAGGACCACTGAAGCTTTCTTT. This rearrangement joins TRBV18 to TRBJ1-1, with 8 bases that match TRBD1. The CDR3 extends over 13 amino acids. The V segment lost 10 bases and the J segment 4 bases; nucleotides outside the gene matches: 8. Per germline, CDR1 KGHSH and CDR2 LQKENI.

The CDR3: CASSFLAGGLETQYF. DNA of the CDR3: TGTGCCAGCAGCTTCTTAGCGGGGGGGCTGGAGACCCAGTACTTC. V and J are TRBV5-6 and TRBJ2-5, with 11 bases identical to TRBD2. The germline V gene has CDR1 SGHDT and CDR2 YYEEEE. With V trimmed by 2 bases and J by 5 bases, 5 bases remained unmatched. This CDR3 is 15 amino acids long.

This sequence joins TRBV28 and TRBJ2-2; D is unclear. Trimming stripped 6 bases from V and 4 bases from J, with 15 bases between. The CDR3 is 15 amino acids. Germline lookup yields CDR1 MDHEN and CDR2 SYDVKM. Here the CDR3 DNA reads TGTGCCAGCAGCCCAAGCCCAGGCCTCACCGGGGAGCTGTTTTTT. Translation: CASSPSPGLTGELFF.

V usage is TRBV5-4 and J usage is TRBJ2-1, with D perhaps TRBD1 or TRBD2 (6 bases each). V lost 6 bases and J lost 2, with 15 bases in between. Germline lookup yields CDR1 SGHNT and CDR2 YYREEE (reference sequence). The CDR3 is 15 amino acids. This chain's CDR3 is CASTLFGGPYNEQFF. The CDR3 nucleotides are TGTGCCAGCACCCTCTTTGGGGGGCCCTACAATGAGCAGTTCTTC.